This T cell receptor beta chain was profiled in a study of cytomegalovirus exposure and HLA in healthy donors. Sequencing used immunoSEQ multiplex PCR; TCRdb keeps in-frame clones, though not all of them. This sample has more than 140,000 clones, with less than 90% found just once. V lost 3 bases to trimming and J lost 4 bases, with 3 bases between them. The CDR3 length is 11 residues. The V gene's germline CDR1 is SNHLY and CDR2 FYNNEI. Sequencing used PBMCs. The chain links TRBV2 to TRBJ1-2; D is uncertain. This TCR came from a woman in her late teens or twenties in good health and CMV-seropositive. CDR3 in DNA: TGTGCCAGCAGTGACAGCTATGGCTACACCTTC. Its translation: CASSDSYGYTF.